The T cell receptor beta chain described here comes from a study of T cell repertoires in cytomegalovirus infection (dated by TCRdb to between 2018 and 2021). About the full investigation: Because public TCR beta signatures pointed to carriage of CMV infection together with the matching HLA type, the HLA type of each donor mattered for the analysis.

Overall results and qualifications from the work: Cumulative frequency of public TCR beta family members discriminated carriers of CMV infection plus the relevant HLA type in this cohort and an independent approximately 370-donor cohort. The ex vivo response was dominated by HLA-C-restricted CMV-specific TCR beta clonotypes, which also provided the single most frequent clonotype in two of eight donors.

TCRdb shows the sequencer as Illumina HiSeq 1500. TCRdb took the public reads, trimmed them with fastp at Q25, ran MiXCR for clone calling and kept in-frame beta chains. Every entry covers one CDR3 protein and lists the most common genes and DNA from its rows. This sample has approximately 250,000 distinct CDR3 sequences in its table, and 9% to 15% of those were observed once. The ten most abundant clones make up 1.5% to 2% of the sample. CDR3 length: 13 amino acids, cysteine to phenylalanine. Kept here is only the CDR3 DNA, which spans 39 bases and is read in frame from base 1. In the germline V gene (reference sequence), CDR1 corresponds to SGHAT and CDR2 to FQDESV. Notes on this clonotype: The specificity of this receptor is unknown. One end of the junction is discordant with germline, which a read error may explain.

The sequence joins TRBV11-1 to TRBJ1-5; no D gene call is confident. The sample comprised PBMCs. The sequence derives from a human donor in good health (CMV status not recorded). Some clones in this sample may be carry-over from other donors' samples. The bases are TGTGCCAGCAGCTTAGGCTTCCTTCAGCCCCAGGATTTT. Its translation reads: CASSLGFLQPQDF.